Listed below are T cell receptor beta chains from one sample, sequenced in a study of blood T cell repertoires in COVID-19. The data were produced by immunoSEQ multiplex PCR, yet TCRdb's version contains in-frame clones alone and is incomplete. Of around 400,000 clones in the sample, around 87% were seen once. The sample was peripheral blood. These receptors were taken from a woman aged 55-69 years with COVID-19, enrolled during active disease. Each CDR3 is given with its conserved first and last residue. A D gene is named only where the DNA matches it firmly. A clone size is listed for some rows: how often the clone was seen (once, few, many), or a class if it is expanded.

J gene | V gene | D gene | clone size | CDR3 DNA | CDR3 protein
TRBJ1-1 | TRBV7-8 | NA | few | TGTGCCAGCAGCTTAACGGTGAACACTGAAGCTTTCTTT | CASSLTVNTEAFF
TRBJ1-5 | TRBV9 | NA | NA | TGTGCCAGCAGCGCCACAGGGAATATTCAGCCCCAGCATTTT | CASSATGNIQPQHF
TRBJ1-5 | TRBV4-1 | TRBD1 | few | TGCGCCAGCAGCACCCGGACAGGAATCAATCAGCCCCAGCATTTT | CASSTRTGINQPQHF
TRBJ2-1 | TRBV3-1/TRBV3-2 | TRBD2 | NA | TGTGCCAGCAGCCAGCGGGGGGCTGACAATGAGCAGTTCTTC | CASSQRGADNEQFF
TRBJ1-1 | TRBV19 | NA | many | TGTGCCAGTAGATACGGGGGGACTGAAGCTTTCTTT | CASRYGGTEAFF
TRBJ2-1 | TRBV18 | TRBD2 | NA | TGTGCCAGCTCTAGACTAGCGGGGTACAATGAGCAGTTCTTC | CASSRLAGYNEQFF
TRBJ2-7 | TRBV6-5 | TRBD1 | NA | TGTGCCAGCAGGTTCTGGGACAGTGCTCCCTACGAGCAGTACTTC | CASRFWDSAPYEQYF
TRBJ1-1 | TRBV7-2 | NA | NA | TGTGCCAGCAGCTTAGTCAGCCCCTTGGGCGCTGAAGCTTTCTTT | CASSLVSPLGAEAFF
TRBJ1-1 | TRBV28 | TRBD1 | NA | TGTGCCAGTCTGGACAGGTTCACTGAAGCTTTCTTT | CASLDRFTEAFF
TRBJ1-1 | TRBV5-1 | TRBD1 | NA | TGCGCCAGCAGACAGGGACAGGGTGGGACTGAAGCTTTCTTT | CASRQGQGGTEAFF
TRBJ2-2 | TRBV12-3/TRBV12-4 | NA | NA | TGTGCCAGCACCATTAACACCGGGGAGCTGTTTTTT | CASTINTGELFF
TRBJ2-3 | TRBV19 | NA | NA | TGTGCCAGTAGTTCGGCAGGGTTGGATACGCAGTATTTT | CASSSAGLDTQYF
TRBJ1-1 | TRBV5-6 | TRBD1 | NA | TGTGCCAGCAGCCGGGACAGGGGCTGGACCTTGGATCTGAACACTGAAGCTTTCTTT | CASSRDRGWTLDLNTEAFF
TRBJ1-3 | TRBV6-5 | NA | once | TGTGCCAGCAGTTACTCGGGGGGGCTATGGGACACCATATATTTT | CASSYSGGLWDTIYF
TRBJ2-1 | TRBV4-1 | NA | NA | TGCGCCAGCAGCCAAGGTACCTATGACACTGAGCAGTTCTTC | CASSQGTYDTEQFF
TRBJ1-4 | TRBV30 | NA | NA | TGTGCCTGGAGTTCACCTCAGGGAAGCGAAAAACTGTTTTTT | CAWSSPQGSEKLFF
TRBJ2-3 | TRBV5-1 | NA | NA | TGCGCCAGCAGCTTGGTTTGGCCGGGGGGCACAGATACGCAGTATTTT | CASSLVWPGGTDTQYF
TRBJ2-7 | TRBV18 | NA | NA | TGTGCCAGCTCACCACCGGGACACTTCTACGAGCAGTACTTC | CASSPPGHFYEQYF
TRBJ2-1 | TRBV5-4 | TRBD2 | NA | TGTGCCAGCAGCTTTCCACTAGCGGGGAGCAATGAGCAGTTCTTC | CASSFPLAGSNEQFF
TRBJ1-1 | TRBV7-9 | NA | NA | TGTGCCAGCAGCCCTAGTATCGCCGCCGGTTCTGAAGCTTTCTTT | CASSPSIAAGSEAFF
TRBJ2-2 | TRBV9 | TRBD2 | NA | TGTGCCAGCAGCGCCCGGGATAGCGGGGGGGAGCTGTTTTTT | CASSARDSGGELFF
TRBJ1-3 | TRBV19 | NA | NA | TGTGCCAGTACCACCGGGTCTGGCTCTGGAAACACCATATATTTT | CASTTGSGSGNTIYF
TRBJ1-1 | TRBV11-2 | TRBD1 | NA | TGTGCCAGCAGCGTCACAGGGGGCGCTGGGGCTGAAGCTTTCTTT | CASSVTGGAGAEAFF
TRBJ1-5 | TRBV4-1 | NA | NA | TGCGCCAGCAGCCCTGGAGCTATTAATCAGCCCCAGCATTTT | CASSPGAINQPQHF
TRBJ1-5 | TRBV4-2 | TRBD1 | NA | TGTGCCAGCAGCCTCTCGACAGGGGGCCAGCCCCAGCATTTT | CASSLSTGGQPQHF
TRBJ2-5 | TRBV25-1 | NA | NA | TGTGCCAGCAGTGAGAGCTGGGCCCAAGAGACCCAGTACTTC | CASSESWAQETQYF
TRBJ2-2 | TRBV7-6 | NA | NA | TGTGCCAGCAGCTTAGTGCAGGGCGGCCACACCGGGGAGCTGTTTTTT | CASSLVQGGHTGELFF
TRBJ2-3 | TRBV5-1 | TRBD2 | NA | TGCGCCAGCAGCCTGACCGGGACTAACACAGATACGCAGTATTTT | CASSLTGTNTDTQYF
TRBJ1-2 | TRBV12-3/TRBV12-4 | NA | NA | TGTGCCAGCAGTCAACAGGAGAACTATGGCTACACCTTC | CASSQQENYGYTF
TRBJ1-6 | TRBV6-1 | TRBD1 | NA | TGTGCCAGCAGTGAAATGGGACAGGGGAATAATTCACCCCTCCACTTT | CASSEMGQGNNSPLHF
TRBJ1-2 | TRBV29-1 | TRBD1 | NA | TGCAGCGGAGGACAGGGGAGAGGCACTAACTATGGCTACACCTTC | CSGGQGRGTNYGYTF
TRBJ2-4 | TRBV5-6 | NA | NA | TGTGCCAGCAGCTCCGTACAGCCAGGGCAAAACATTCAGTACTTC | CASSSVQPGQNIQYF
TRBJ1-2 | TRBV4-1 | NA | NA | TGCGCCAGCAGCCAACCTCTTCCGGGGATACAGTTCCACACCTTC | CASSQPLPGIQFHTF
TRBJ2-3 | TRBV4-2 | NA | NA | TGTGCCAGCAGCCAAGTTCAGAGGGACACAGATACGCAGTATTTT | CASSQVQRDTDTQYF
TRBJ1-1 | TRBV14 | NA | NA | TGTGCCAGCAGCCAAGCGGTCGCAAGAATGAACACTGAAGCTTTCTTT | CASSQAVARMNTEAFF
TRBJ2-3 | TRBV7-9 | TRBD1 | NA | TGTGCCAGCAGCTTAGGGCAGGGGGCTACAGATACGCAGTATTTT | CASSLGQGATDTQYF
TRBJ2-1 | TRBV27 | TRBD2 | once | TGTGCCAGCAGTTTAAGTCCCCCGGGGGGTGAGCAGTTCTTC | CASSLSPPGGEQFF
TRBJ1-2 | TRBV6-5 | NA | NA | TGTGCCAGCAGGCGTACAGGGCTGGGAGGCTACACCTTC | CASRRTGLGGYTF
TRBJ2-5 | TRBV7-9 | TRBD2 | NA | TGTGCCAGCAGCGCCCGGACTAGCGGGGGCCTAGGATCCCAGTACTTC | CASSARTSGGLGSQYF
TRBJ2-2 | TRBV6-5 | TRBD1 | once | TGTGCCAGCAGCCCCCGACAGGGGAAGGTCGGGGAGCTGTTTTTT | CASSPRQGKVGELFF
TRBJ1-2 | TRBV6-5 | TRBD1 | once | TGTGCCAGCACCGAAAACAGGGGGCAGAGGAGCTACACCTTC | CASTENRGQRSYTF
TRBJ1-4 | TRBV6-1 | NA | NA | TGTGCCAGCAGTGAGTGGGCAGCAACTAATGAAAAACTGTTTTTT | CASSEWAATNEKLFF
TRBJ2-5 | TRBV5-5 | NA | NA | TGTGCCAGCAGCTCGACAGGGAGGGAGACCCAGTACTTC | CASSSTGRETQYF
TRBJ1-1 | TRBV4-1 | NA | NA | TGCGCCAGCAGCCAAGGCGGGGAGCCCCGGAGGGCTTTCTTT | CASSQGGEPRRAFF
TRBJ2-4 | TRBV19 | NA | NA | TGTGCCAGTAGTCCCCCGGGGGCCAAAAACATTCAGTACTTC | CASSPPGAKNIQYF
TRBJ1-2 | TRBV7-2 | TRBD1 | NA | TGTGCCAGCAGCCTTACTAGGGACAGGGCCTATGGCTACACCTTC | CASSLTRDRAYGYTF
TRBJ2-7 | TRBV27 | TRBD1 | NA | TGTGCCAGCAGTAGAACCGGGACAGACTCCTACGAGCAGTACTTC | CASSRTGTDSYEQYF
TRBJ2-7 | TRBV6-5 | TRBD1 | NA | TGTGCCAGCAGGACAGGGGAGTCCTACGAGCAGTACTTC | CASRTGESYEQYF
TRBJ1-6 | TRBV5-6 | NA | NA | TGTGCCAGCAGCTTACAGGGTCCAGGTTCACCCCTCCACTTT | CASSLQGPGSPLHF
TRBJ1-5 | TRBV3-1/TRBV3-2 | NA | NA | TGTGCCAGCAGCCAACAGGGTTATCAGCCCCAGCATTTT | CASSQQGYQPQHF
TRBJ2-7 | TRBV11-2 | NA | few | TGTGCCAGCAAGTCGTCTAGCGACTCCTACGAGCAGTACTTC | CASKSSSDSYEQYF